The rows below give T cell receptor beta chains drawn from one sample of a study of blood T cell repertoires in COVID-19. The table came from immunoSEQ multiplex PCR; TCRdb's copy has only in-frame clones and leaves some out. The table shows over 250,000 clones, with approximately 86% occurring only once. Sequenced input: peripheral blood. The receptors were gathered from a woman in her 70s with COVID-19, enrolled during active disease. Both conserved end residues are part of each CDR3. Fields, in order: V gene, clone size, J gene, D gene, CDR3 DNA, CDR3 protein. A D gene is named only where the DNA matches it firmly. Clone size is not always given. Where it is, it says once, few, many or a class for expanded clones.

v_gene: TRBV30; abundance: .; j_gene: TRBJ1-5; d_gene: TRBD1; CDR3nt: TGTGCCTGGGGCGGGACAGGGGCGAATCAGCCCCAGCATTTT; CDR3aa: CAWGGTGANQPQHF
v_gene: TRBV9; abundance: .; j_gene: TRBJ2-3; d_gene: TRBD2; CDR3nt: TGTGCCAGCAGCGTATGGGGCGGGGGTACAGATACGCAGTATTTT; CDR3aa: CASSVWGGGTDTQYF
v_gene: TRBV5-1; abundance: once; j_gene: TRBJ2-6; d_gene: .; CDR3nt: TGCGCCAGCTCCGAGGTATCTGGGGCCAACGTCCTGACTTTC; CDR3aa: CASSEVSGANVLTF
v_gene: TRBV11-2; abundance: .; j_gene: TRBJ1-4; d_gene: TRBD1; CDR3nt: TGTGCCAGCAGCCGGGACAGATTAAATGAAAAACTGTTTTTT; CDR3aa: CASSRDRLNEKLFF
v_gene: TRBV3-1/TRBV3-2; abundance: .; j_gene: TRBJ2-7; d_gene: .; CDR3nt: TGTGCCAGCAGCCAAGAAGCGGTCTACCACTACGAGCAGTACTTC; CDR3aa: CASSQEAVYHYEQYF
v_gene: TRBV4-2; abundance: .; j_gene: TRBJ2-1; d_gene: TRBD2; CDR3nt: TGTGCCAGCAGCCATTTGGGGGGGGTAGCGCAATACAATGAGCAGTTCTTC; CDR3aa: CASSHLGGVAQYNEQFF
v_gene: TRBV6-2/TRBV6-3; abundance: .; j_gene: TRBJ2-7; d_gene: .; CDR3nt: TGTGCCAGCAGTTACGACTCCTTGGTAACCTACGAGCAGTACTTC; CDR3aa: CASSYDSLVTYEQYF
v_gene: TRBV2; abundance: .; j_gene: TRBJ2-1; d_gene: .; CDR3nt: TGTGCCAGCATCGGGGGAACGTCACTCTCCGAACAATTATCCTACAATGAGCAGTTCTTC; CDR3aa: CASIGGTSLSEQLSYNEQFF
v_gene: TRBV10-3; abundance: .; j_gene: TRBJ2-7; d_gene: .; CDR3nt: TGTGCCATCAGCCGCGCCCCGGGGGAGCAGTACTTC; CDR3aa: CAISRAPGEQYF
v_gene: TRBV3-1/TRBV3-2; abundance: .; j_gene: TRBJ2-5; d_gene: .; CDR3nt: TGTGCCAGCAGCCATGGGGCGAATTTTTATCAAGAGACCCAGTACTTC; CDR3aa: CASSHGANFYQETQYF
v_gene: TRBV30; abundance: .; j_gene: TRBJ2-1; d_gene: TRBD2; CDR3nt: TGTGCCTGGAGTGTACAGCGGGGGAGATATGAGCAGTTCTTC; CDR3aa: CAWSVQRGRYEQFF
v_gene: TRBV10-3; abundance: .; j_gene: TRBJ2-7; d_gene: .; CDR3nt: TGTGCCATCAGTGAAGTCGAGCAGGGCTCCTACGAGCAGTACTTC; CDR3aa: CAISEVEQGSYEQYF
v_gene: TRBV28; abundance: .; j_gene: TRBJ1-2; d_gene: TRBD1; CDR3nt: TGTGCCAGCAGTTCCCGGGACAGGGTTTTTTATGGCTACACCTTC; CDR3aa: CASSSRDRVFYGYTF
v_gene: TRBV18; abundance: .; j_gene: TRBJ1-4; d_gene: TRBD1; CDR3nt: TGTGCCAGCTCACCAACAGGGGGCCGGATAATAGCTAATGAAAAACTGTTTTTT; CDR3aa: CASSPTGGRIIANEKLFF
v_gene: TRBV10-3; abundance: .; j_gene: TRBJ1-4; d_gene: TRBD1; CDR3nt: TGTGCCACCCTGGGACAGTCGGGTGAAAAACTGTTTTTT; CDR3aa: CATLGQSGEKLFF
v_gene: TRBV30; abundance: .; j_gene: TRBJ1-3; d_gene: .; CDR3nt: TGTGCCTGGAAAGGGGCCACCATATATTTT; CDR3aa: CAWKGATIYF
v_gene: TRBV30; abundance: .; j_gene: TRBJ2-3; d_gene: .; CDR3nt: TGTGCCTGGAAGGACTTGCGAACCACAGATACGCAGTATTTT; CDR3aa: CAWKDLRTTDTQYF
v_gene: TRBV19; abundance: .; j_gene: TRBJ2-1; d_gene: .; CDR3nt: TGTGCCAGTAGTATAGGCGGCGGGGTTAATGAGCAGTTCTTC; CDR3aa: CASSIGGGVNEQFF
v_gene: TRBV9; abundance: once; j_gene: TRBJ2-2; d_gene: .; CDR3nt: TGTGCCAGCATGGGCAGGGCTAACACCGGGGAGCTGTTTTTT; CDR3aa: CASMGRANTGELFF
v_gene: TRBV5-1; abundance: .; j_gene: TRBJ2-7; d_gene: TRBD1; CDR3nt: TGCGCCAGCAGCAGCGGACAGGCCTCCTACGAGCAGTACTTC; CDR3aa: CASSSGQASYEQYF
v_gene: TRBV7-2; abundance: once; j_gene: TRBJ2-1; d_gene: TRBD2; CDR3nt: TGTGCCAGCAGCTTAGGCGGGGGAGTTTCCTACAATGAGCAGTTCTTC; CDR3aa: CASSLGGGVSYNEQFF
v_gene: TRBV6-2/TRBV6-3; abundance: .; j_gene: TRBJ2-2; d_gene: TRBD2; CDR3nt: TGTGCCAGCAGTTTTGGCGGGGGGGCGGTCGGGGAGCTGTTTTTT; CDR3aa: CASSFGGGAVGELFF
v_gene: TRBV5-1; abundance: once; j_gene: TRBJ1-1; d_gene: .; CDR3nt: TGCGCCAGCAGCTTGGCCCCAGGGAACACTGAAGCTTTCTTT; CDR3aa: CASSLAPGNTEAFF
v_gene: TRBV2; abundance: .; j_gene: TRBJ2-7; d_gene: TRBD2; CDR3nt: TGTGCCAGCAGTGAGGTTACTAGCGGGGGGGGCTACGAGCAGTACTTC; CDR3aa: CASSEVTSGGGYEQYF
v_gene: TRBV6-5; abundance: .; j_gene: TRBJ2-7; d_gene: .; CDR3nt: TGTGCCAGCAGTTACTCGACGTTGCGGGACGAGCAGTACTTC; CDR3aa: CASSYSTLRDEQYF
v_gene: TRBV12-3/TRBV12-4; abundance: .; j_gene: TRBJ1-1; d_gene: .; CDR3nt: TGTGCCAGCAGTTTGCAGATGAACACTGAAGCTTTCTTT; CDR3aa: CASSLQMNTEAFF
v_gene: TRBV14; abundance: .; j_gene: TRBJ1-1; d_gene: .; CDR3nt: TGTGCCAGCAGCCTAAATGACAGGAGGAACACTGAAGCTTTCTTT; CDR3aa: CASSLNDRRNTEAFF
v_gene: TRBV5-1; abundance: .; j_gene: TRBJ2-1; d_gene: TRBD2; CDR3nt: TGCGCCAGCAGCACCCAGGGACTAGCGGGGGTAGGTGAGCAGTTCTTC; CDR3aa: CASSTQGLAGVGEQFF
v_gene: TRBV5-4; abundance: .; j_gene: TRBJ2-5; d_gene: .; CDR3nt: TGTGCCAGCAGCTTGGGAGGCGGGCAAGAGACCCAGTACTTC; CDR3aa: CASSLGGGQETQYF
v_gene: TRBV2; abundance: .; j_gene: TRBJ1-5; d_gene: .; CDR3nt: TGTGCCAGCCGTCTACAGGTAGGAGGCAATCAGCCCCAGCATTTT; CDR3aa: CASRLQVGGNQPQHF
v_gene: TRBV4-3; abundance: few; j_gene: TRBJ1-6; d_gene: TRBD1; CDR3nt: TGCGCCAGCAGCCTCCTACAGGGGGGGAATTCACCCCTCCACTTT; CDR3aa: CASSLLQGGNSPLHF
v_gene: TRBV7-2; abundance: .; j_gene: TRBJ1-2; d_gene: TRBD1; CDR3nt: TGTGCCAGCAGCCCTTTTCAGGGGGCCGACTATGGCTACACCTTC; CDR3aa: CASSPFQGADYGYTF
v_gene: TRBV10-1; abundance: .; j_gene: TRBJ2-1; d_gene: TRBD1; CDR3nt: TGCGCCAGCAGTGAGTCGTCAGGGGGCTCTACTAATGAGCAGTTCTTC; CDR3aa: CASSESSGGSTNEQFF
v_gene: TRBV7-9; abundance: .; j_gene: TRBJ2-2; d_gene: TRBD2; CDR3nt: TGTGCCAGCAGCTTAAAGGCTAGCGGGCCGAACACCGGGGAGCTGTTTTTT; CDR3aa: CASSLKASGPNTGELFF
v_gene: TRBV27; abundance: .; j_gene: TRBJ2-7; d_gene: .; CDR3nt: TGTGCCAGCAGAAAGGAGATGCACTCCTACGAGCAGTACTTC; CDR3aa: CASRKEMHSYEQYF
v_gene: TRBV5-6; abundance: .; j_gene: TRBJ2-1; d_gene: .; CDR3nt: TGTGCCAGCAGCTTGAAACAGTTATACAATGAGCAGTTCTTC; CDR3aa: CASSLKQLYNEQFF
v_gene: TRBV5-1; abundance: .; j_gene: TRBJ1-2; d_gene: .; CDR3nt: TGCGCCAGCAGCTTCACCCCCACCCCACACAGGGCTCCTAACTATGGCTACACCTTC; CDR3aa: CASSFTPTPHRAPNYGYTF
v_gene: TRBV7-9; abundance: .; j_gene: TRBJ1-2; d_gene: .; CDR3nt: TGTGCCAGCAGCTTAGGGGCTCCAGAGAACTATGGCTACACCTTC; CDR3aa: CASSLGAPENYGYTF
v_gene: TRBV4-3; abundance: once; j_gene: TRBJ2-6; d_gene: .; CDR3nt: TGCGCCAGCAGCCAAGAGGGGGCTGGCTCTGGGGCCAACGTCCTGACTTTC; CDR3aa: CASSQEGAGSGANVLTF
v_gene: TRBV5-4; abundance: .; j_gene: TRBJ2-2; d_gene: TRBD2; CDR3nt: TGTGCCAGCAGCTCCGCCGGGGCGGGGGGTTACACCGGGGAGCTGTTTTTT; CDR3aa: CASSSAGAGGYTGELFF
v_gene: TRBV3-1/TRBV3-2; abundance: .; j_gene: TRBJ1-5; d_gene: TRBD1; CDR3nt: TGTGCCAGCAGCCAACGAGGGACAGGAGGAGGGCCCCAGCATTTT; CDR3aa: CASSQRGTGGGPQHF
v_gene: TRBV7-9; abundance: .; j_gene: TRBJ1-4; d_gene: .; CDR3nt: TGTGCCAGCAGCCCCACGGCGGCAGGGGTAGGGTTCACTAATGAAAAACTGTTTTTT; CDR3aa: CASSPTAAGVGFTNEKLFF
v_gene: TRBV9; abundance: .; j_gene: TRBJ2-7; d_gene: .; CDR3nt: TGTGCCAGCAGCGTAGGGGGGACACCTCCCTACGAGCAGTACTTC; CDR3aa: CASSVGGTPPYEQYF
v_gene: TRBV12-3/TRBV12-4; abundance: .; j_gene: TRBJ2-3; d_gene: .; CDR3nt: TGTGCCAGCAGTTTAGCGGGGGGGCCCACGCAGTATTTT; CDR3aa: CASSLAGGPTQYF
v_gene: TRBV28; abundance: .; j_gene: TRBJ2-3; d_gene: TRBD2; CDR3nt: TGTGCCAGCAGACTAGCGGGGGATGCTACAGATACGCAGTATTTT; CDR3aa: CASRLAGDATDTQYF
v_gene: TRBV27; abundance: .; j_gene: TRBJ1-4; d_gene: .; CDR3nt: TGTGCCAGCAGCAGGTTTAATGAAAAACTGTTTTTT; CDR3aa: CASSRFNEKLFF
v_gene: TRBV9; abundance: .; j_gene: TRBJ2-7; d_gene: .; CDR3nt: TGTGCCAGCAGCGTAGGGTCAGGCCTTTACGAGCAGTACTTC; CDR3aa: CASSVGSGLYEQYF
v_gene: TRBV27; abundance: .; j_gene: TRBJ2-7; d_gene: .; CDR3nt: TGTGCCAGCAGTTTGGGGGGGCTAAAGTCCTACGAGCAGTACTTC; CDR3aa: CASSLGGLKSYEQYF
v_gene: TRBV24-1; abundance: .; j_gene: TRBJ2-5; d_gene: .; CDR3nt: TGTGCCACCAGTGCCAACACGGAGCTTTACCAAGAGACCCAGTACTTC; CDR3aa: CATSANTELYQETQYF
v_gene: TRBV5-1; abundance: once; j_gene: TRBJ2-7; d_gene: .; CDR3nt: TGCGCCAGCAGCTTGGAGGGGTCACCTTCGGCCGAGCAGTACTTC; CDR3aa: CASSLEGSPSAEQYF